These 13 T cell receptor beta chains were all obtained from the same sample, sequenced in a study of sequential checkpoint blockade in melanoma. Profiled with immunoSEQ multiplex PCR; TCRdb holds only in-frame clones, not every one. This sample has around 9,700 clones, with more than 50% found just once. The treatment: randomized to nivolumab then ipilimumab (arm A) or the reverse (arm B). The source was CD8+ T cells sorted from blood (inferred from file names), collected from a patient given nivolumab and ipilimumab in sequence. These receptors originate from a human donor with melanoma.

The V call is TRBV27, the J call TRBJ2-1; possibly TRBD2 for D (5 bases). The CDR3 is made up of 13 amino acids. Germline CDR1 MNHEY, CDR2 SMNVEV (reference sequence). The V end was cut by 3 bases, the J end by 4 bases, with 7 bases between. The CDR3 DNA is TGTGCCAGCAGTTTCAGCGGTTACAATGAGCAGTTCTTC. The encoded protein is CASSFSGYNEQFF.

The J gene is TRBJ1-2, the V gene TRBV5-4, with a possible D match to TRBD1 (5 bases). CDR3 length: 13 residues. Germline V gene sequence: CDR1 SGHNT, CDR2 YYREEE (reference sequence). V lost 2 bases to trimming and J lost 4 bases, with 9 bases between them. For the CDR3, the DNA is TGTGCCAGCAGCTTAGGGGAAACCTATGGCTACACCTTC. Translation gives CASSLGETYGYTF.

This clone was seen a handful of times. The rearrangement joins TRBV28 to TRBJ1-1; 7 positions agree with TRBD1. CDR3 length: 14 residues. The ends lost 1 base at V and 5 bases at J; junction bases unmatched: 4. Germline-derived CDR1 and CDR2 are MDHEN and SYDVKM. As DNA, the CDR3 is TGTGCCAGCAGTTTATTGGGGACAGCTACTGAAGCTTTCTTT. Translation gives CASSLLGTATEAFF.

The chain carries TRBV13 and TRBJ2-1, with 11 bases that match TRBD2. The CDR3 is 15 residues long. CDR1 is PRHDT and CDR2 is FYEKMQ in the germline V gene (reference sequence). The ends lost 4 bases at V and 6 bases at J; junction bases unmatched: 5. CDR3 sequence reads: CASSSLAGVGNEQFF. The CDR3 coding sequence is TGTGCCAGCAGCTCACTAGCGGGAGTGGGCAATGAGCAGTTCTTC.

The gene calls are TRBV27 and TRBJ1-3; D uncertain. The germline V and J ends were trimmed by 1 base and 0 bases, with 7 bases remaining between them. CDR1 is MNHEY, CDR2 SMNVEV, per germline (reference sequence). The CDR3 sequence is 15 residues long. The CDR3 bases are TGTGCCAGCAGTTTATGCGAACCCTCTGGAAACACCATATATTTT. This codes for CASSLCEPSGNTIYF.

The CDR3 loop reads CASSGSTGGGTDTQYF. The DNA for the CDR3 is TGTGCCAGCAGCGGTTCGACAGGGGGCGGCACAGATACGCAGTATTTT. The chain has TRBV9 and TRBJ2-3, with 10 nucleotides matching TRBD1. Germline trimming cut 3 bases from V and 1 base from J; bases unmatched to any gene: 5. Per germline, CDR1 SGDLS and CDR2 YYNGEE. CDR3 length equals 16 residues.

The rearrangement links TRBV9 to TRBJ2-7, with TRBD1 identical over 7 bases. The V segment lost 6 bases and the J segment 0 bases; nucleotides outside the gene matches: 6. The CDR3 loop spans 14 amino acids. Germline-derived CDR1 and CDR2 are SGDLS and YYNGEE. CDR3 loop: CASNQGQSSYEQYF. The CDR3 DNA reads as TGTGCCAGCAACCAGGGACAGAGCTCCTACGAGCAGTACTTC.

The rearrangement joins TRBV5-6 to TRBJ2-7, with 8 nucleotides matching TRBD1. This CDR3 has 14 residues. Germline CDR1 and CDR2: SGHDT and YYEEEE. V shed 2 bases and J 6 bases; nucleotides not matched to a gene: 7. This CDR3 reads CASSFGTGGGEQYF. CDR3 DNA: TGTGCCAGCAGCTTCGGGACAGGTGGTGGCGAGCAGTACTTC.

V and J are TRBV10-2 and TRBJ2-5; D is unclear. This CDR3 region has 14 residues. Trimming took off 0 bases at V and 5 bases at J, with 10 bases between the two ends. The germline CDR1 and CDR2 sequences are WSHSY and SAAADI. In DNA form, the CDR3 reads TGCGCCAGCAGTGAGTCGCTAGAGAGGGAGACCCAGTACTTC. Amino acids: CASSESLERETQYF.

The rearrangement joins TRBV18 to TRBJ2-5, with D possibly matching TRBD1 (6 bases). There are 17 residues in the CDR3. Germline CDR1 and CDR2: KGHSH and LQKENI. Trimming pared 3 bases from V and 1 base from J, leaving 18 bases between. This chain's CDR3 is CASSPSSGTYFQETQYF. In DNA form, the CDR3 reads TGTGCCAGCTCACCGTCTTCCGGGACATACTTCCAAGAGACCCAGTACTTC.

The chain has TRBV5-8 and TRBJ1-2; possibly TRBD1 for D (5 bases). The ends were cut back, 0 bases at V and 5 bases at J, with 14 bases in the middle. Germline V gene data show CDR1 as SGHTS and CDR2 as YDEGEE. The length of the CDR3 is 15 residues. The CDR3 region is CASSLGGVQLYGYTF. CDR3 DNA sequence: TGTGCCAGCAGCTTGGGGGGCGTCCAACTTTATGGCTACACCTTC.

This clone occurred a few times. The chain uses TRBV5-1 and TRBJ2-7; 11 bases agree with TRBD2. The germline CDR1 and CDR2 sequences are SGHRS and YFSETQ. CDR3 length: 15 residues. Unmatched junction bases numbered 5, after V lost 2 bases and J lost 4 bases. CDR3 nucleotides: TGCGCCAGCAGCTTCCATAGCGGGAGGGAGTACGAGCAGTACTTC. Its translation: CASSFHSGREYEQYF.

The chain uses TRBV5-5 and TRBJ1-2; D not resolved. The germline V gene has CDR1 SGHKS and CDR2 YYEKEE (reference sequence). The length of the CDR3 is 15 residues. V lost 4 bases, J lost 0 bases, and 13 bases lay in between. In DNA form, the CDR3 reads TGTGCCAGCAGCCTTGGCGGGGAAGCTAACTATGGCTACACCTTC. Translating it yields CASSLGGEANYGYTF.